Below are 6 T cell receptor beta chains sequenced from a single sample in a study of T-cell memory formation after mild COVID-19. In TCRdb, the 5' RACE reads were re-called with MiXCR into one record per CDR3 protein. The sample lists roughly 350,000 distinct CDR3 sequences; 20% to 25% were seen once. The sequenced sample consisted of PBMCs or a T cell subset sorted from them (not recorded which). These receptors were collected from an adult woman who had mild COVID-19 (a few samples of this study predate the infection). Cell type and time point are not known.

V usage is TRBV21-1 and J usage is TRBJ2-7; whether TRBD2, the table's D call, matches the DNA was not checked. TRBV21-1 is reported as a pseudogene. This CDR3 has 17 residues. Written as DNA, the CDR3 is TGTGCCAGCAGCAAAGGAAGCCCTAGCGTCACCTCCTACGAGCAGTACTTC. As protein: CASSKGSPSVTSYEQYF.

The chain employs TRBV4-1 and TRBJ2-7; unclear D gene. The CDR3 consists of 15 residues. Per the germline V gene, CDR1 is MGHRA and CDR2 is YSYEKL. Deletions cut 3 bases from V and 1 base from J, with 13 bases between. Written as DNA, the CDR3 is TGCGCCAGCAGCCAGGAAGAGGACGGTTCCTACGAGCAGTACTTC. Protein sequence: CASSQEEDGSYEQYF.

The chain combines TRBV20-1 with TRBJ2-1; no definite D call. Germline values: CDR1 DFQATT, CDR2 SNEGSKA (reference sequence). The CDR3 has 11 residues. V was cut by 6 bases and J by 7 bases, with 10 bases left in between. The CDR3 loop is CSAEPGNEQFF. The CDR3 DNA follows: TGCAGTGCCGAGCCAGGAAATGAGCAGTTCTTC.

This clonotype was counted ten times or more. The gene calls are TRBV7-9 and TRBJ2-1, with D unresolved. The V gene lost 4 bases and the J gene lost 3 bases, with 13 bases spanning the gap. Germline assignment: CDR1 SEHNR and CDR2 FQNEAQ (reference sequence). CDR3 length: 15 amino acids. CDR3 DNA sequence: TGTGCCAGCAGCTCCATGGGCGGAAGCTACAATGAGCAGTTCTTC. Its protein product is CASSSMGGSYNEQFF.

V usage is TRBV7-2 and J usage is TRBJ2-2; 8 bases line up with TRBD2. The CDR3 totals 17 residues. Germline lookup yields CDR1 SGHTA and CDR2 FQGNSA. Unmatched junction bases numbered 13, after V lost 5 bases and J lost 5 bases. CDR3 in amino acids: CASSPPRPGLETGELFF. The CDR3 DNA is TGTGCCAGCAGCCCCCCCCGTCCGGGACTAGAAACCGGGGAGCTGTTTTTT.

This sequence joins TRBV4-3 and TRBJ2-3; tentative D call: TRBD2 (6 bases). The length of the CDR3 is 16 residues. V lost 2 bases, J lost 0 bases, and 12 bases lay in between. The germline gives CDR1 LGHNA, CDR2 YSLEER. The CDR3: CASSQYTSKSTDTQYF. CDR3 nucleotides: TGCGCCAGCAGCCAATATACTAGCAAAAGCACAGATACGCAGTATTTT.